These 3 T cell receptor beta chains were all obtained from the same sample, sequenced in a study of cytomegalovirus exposure and HLA in healthy donors. Both 60 Vbeta primers and 13 Jbeta primers went into the PCR. Assay used: immunoSEQ multiplex PCR; TCRdb lists only in-frame clones, some missing. Found here are fewer than 140,000 clones, over 60% of them singletons; the top ten hold roughly 6%. The specimen was PBMCs. The receptors were sampled from a woman between 45 and 65 years old in good health and CMV-seropositive.

The chain carries TRBV2 and TRBJ2-5; TRBD2 matches at 11 bases. This CDR3 is 15 amino acids long. Germline assignment: CDR1 SNHLY and CDR2 FYNNEI. V was clipped by 3 bases and J by 5 bases; unmatched bases: 5. The CDR3 region is CASSDRSGGAETQYF. DNA for the CDR3: TGTGCCAGCAGTGACCGTAGCGGGGGGGCGGAGACCCAGTACTTC. Variable domain in full (rest from reference TRBV2 and TRBJ2-5): EPEVTQTPSHQVTQMGQEVILRCVPISNHLYFYWYRQILGQKVEFLVSFYNNEISEKSEIFDDQFSVERPDGSNFTLKIRSTKLEDSAMYFCASSDRSGGAETQYFGPGTRLLVL.

The V and J genes are TRBV28 and TRBJ1-1; a weak D match, TRBD1 (6 bases). The CDR3 loop spans 17 amino acids. V was shortened by 6 bases and J by 1 base, with 21 bases between the two germline ends. CDR1 MDHEN and CDR2 SYDVKM come from the germline V gene. In DNA, the CDR3 is TGTGCCAGCAGCCGTAGAGCGTTACTAGGGGGGAACACTGAAGCTTTCTTT. This codes for CASSRRALLGGNTEAFF.

This clone occurred once. A read error may account for a junction end that differs from germline. This rearrangement joins TRBV11-2 to TRBJ1-2, with TRBD1 identical over 9 bases. This CDR3 is built from 12 residues. Germline CDR1 SGHAT, CDR2 FQNNGV. The chain's CDR3 is CASSYSGDRAFF. Written as DNA, the CDR3 is TGTGCCAGCAGCTACTCGGGGGACAGGGCCTTCTTC.